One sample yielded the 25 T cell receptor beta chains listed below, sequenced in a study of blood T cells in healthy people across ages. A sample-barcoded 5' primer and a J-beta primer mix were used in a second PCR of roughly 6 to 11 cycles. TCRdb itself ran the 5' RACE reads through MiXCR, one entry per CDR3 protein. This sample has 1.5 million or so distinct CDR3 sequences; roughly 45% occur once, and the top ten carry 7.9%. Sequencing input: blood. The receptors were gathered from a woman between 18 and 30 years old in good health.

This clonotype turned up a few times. Here the CDR3 DNA reads TGTGCCAGCAGTCCCTGGACTAGCACCCTGAGCGAGCAGTACTTC. This gives the protein CASSPWTSTLSEQYF. This chain uses TRBV27 with TRBJ2-7; 8 bases fit TRBD2. The germline V gene has CDR1 MNHEY and CDR2 SMNVEV (reference sequence). CDR3 length equals 15 residues. V lost 5 bases to trimming and J lost 6 bases; unmatched junction nucleotides: 12.

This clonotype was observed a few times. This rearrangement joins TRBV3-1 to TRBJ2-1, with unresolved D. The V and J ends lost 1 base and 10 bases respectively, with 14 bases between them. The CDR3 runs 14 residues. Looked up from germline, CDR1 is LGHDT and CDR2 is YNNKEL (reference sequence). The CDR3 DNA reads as TGTGCCAGCAGCCAAGTTCCTGGGGAAACGGAGCAGTTCTTC. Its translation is CASSQVPGETEQFF.

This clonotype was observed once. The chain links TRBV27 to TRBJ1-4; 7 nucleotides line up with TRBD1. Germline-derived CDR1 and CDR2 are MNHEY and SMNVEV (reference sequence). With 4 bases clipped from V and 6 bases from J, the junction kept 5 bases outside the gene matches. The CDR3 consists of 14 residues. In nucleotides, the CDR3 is TGTGCCAGCAGTTCGAGGGGGCATGATGAAAAACTGTTTTTT. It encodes CASSSRGHDEKLFF.

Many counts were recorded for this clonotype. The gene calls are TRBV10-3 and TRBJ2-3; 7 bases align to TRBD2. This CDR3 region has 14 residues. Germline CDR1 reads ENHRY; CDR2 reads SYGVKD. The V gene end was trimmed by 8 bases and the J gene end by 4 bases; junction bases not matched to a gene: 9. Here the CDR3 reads CAIARGKTPDTQYF. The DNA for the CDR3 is TGTGCCATCGCGCGGGGGAAGACCCCAGATACGCAGTATTTT.

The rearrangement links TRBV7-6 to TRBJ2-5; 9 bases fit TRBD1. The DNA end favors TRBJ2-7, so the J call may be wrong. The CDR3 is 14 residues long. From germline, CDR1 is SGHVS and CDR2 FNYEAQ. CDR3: CASSARDRADEQYF. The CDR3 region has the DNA TGTGCCAGCAGCGCTCGGGACAGGGCGGACGAGCAGTACTTC.

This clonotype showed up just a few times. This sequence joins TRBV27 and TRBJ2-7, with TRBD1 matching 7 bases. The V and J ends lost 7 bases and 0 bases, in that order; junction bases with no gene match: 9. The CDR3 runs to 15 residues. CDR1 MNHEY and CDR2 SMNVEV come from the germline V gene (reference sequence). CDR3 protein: CASKVGTARSYEQYF. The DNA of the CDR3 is TGTGCCAGCAAAGTCGGGACAGCCCGCTCCTACGAGCAGTACTTC.

In nucleotides, the CDR3 is TGTGCCAGCAGTTCCCACAGGGGGGGATTGGGGAACGGCTACACCTTC. Translating it yields CASSSHRGGLGNGYTF. The chain carries TRBV27 and TRBJ1-2; 8 nucleotides line up with TRBD1. The CDR3 runs to 16 residues. Trimming at V came to 4 bases and at J to 8 bases, leaving 15 bases not matched to a gene. Germline V lookup: CDR1 MNHEY, CDR2 SMNVEV (reference sequence).

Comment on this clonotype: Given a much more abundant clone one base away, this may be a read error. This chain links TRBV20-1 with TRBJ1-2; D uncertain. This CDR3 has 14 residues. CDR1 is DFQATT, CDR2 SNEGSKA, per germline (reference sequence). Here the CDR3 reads CSAPPKGLGDGHTF. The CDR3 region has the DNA TGCAGTGCTCCACCCAAAGGCCTCGGGGATGGCCACACCTTC.

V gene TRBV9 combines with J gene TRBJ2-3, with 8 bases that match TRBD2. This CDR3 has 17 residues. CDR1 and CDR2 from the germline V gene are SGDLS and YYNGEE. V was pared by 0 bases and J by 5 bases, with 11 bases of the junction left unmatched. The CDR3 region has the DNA TGTGCCAGCAGCGTAGGAGGTGGAGCGGGGGCGGGAGATACGCAGTATTTT. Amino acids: CASSVGGGAGAGDTQYF.

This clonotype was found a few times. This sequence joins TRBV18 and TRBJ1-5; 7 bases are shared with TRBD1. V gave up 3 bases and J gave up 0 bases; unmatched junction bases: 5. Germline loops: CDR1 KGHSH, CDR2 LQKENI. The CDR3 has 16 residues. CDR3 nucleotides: TGTGCCAGCTCACCCGGACAGGTCGATAGCAATCAGCCCCAGCATTTT. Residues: CASSPGQVDSNQPQHF. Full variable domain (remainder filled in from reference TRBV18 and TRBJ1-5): NAGVMQNPRHLVRRRGQEARLRCSPMKGHSHVYWYRQLPEEGLKFMVYLQKENIIDESGMPKERFSAEFPKEGPSILRIQQVVRGDSAAYFCASSPGQVDSNQPQHFGDGTRLSIL.

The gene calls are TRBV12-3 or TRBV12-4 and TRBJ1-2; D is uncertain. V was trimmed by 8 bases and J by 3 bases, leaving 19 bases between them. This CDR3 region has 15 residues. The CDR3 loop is CASLTRWDQDYGYTF. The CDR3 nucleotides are TGTGCCAGCCTGACTCGGTGGGATCAGGACTATGGCTACACCTTC.

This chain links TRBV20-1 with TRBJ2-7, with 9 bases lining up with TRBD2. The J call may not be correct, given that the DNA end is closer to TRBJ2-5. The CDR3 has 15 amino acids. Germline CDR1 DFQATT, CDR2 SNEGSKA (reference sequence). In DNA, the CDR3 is TGCAGTGCTAGAGATAGACTAGCGGTTAAAGAGACCCAGTACTTC. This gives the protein CSARDRLAVKETQYF.

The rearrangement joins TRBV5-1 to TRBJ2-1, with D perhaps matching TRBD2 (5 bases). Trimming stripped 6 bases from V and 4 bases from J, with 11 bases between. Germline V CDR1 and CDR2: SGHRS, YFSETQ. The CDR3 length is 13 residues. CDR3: CASTDGGYNEQFF. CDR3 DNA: TGCGCCAGCACGGACGGCGGGTACAATGAGCAGTTCTTC.

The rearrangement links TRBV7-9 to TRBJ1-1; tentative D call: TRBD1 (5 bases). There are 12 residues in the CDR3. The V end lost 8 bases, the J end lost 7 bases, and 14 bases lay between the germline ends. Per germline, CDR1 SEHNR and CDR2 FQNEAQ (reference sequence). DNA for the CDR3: TGTGCCAGCGCGGTCAGGGCTAGTGAAGCTTTCTTT. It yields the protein CASAVRASEAFF.

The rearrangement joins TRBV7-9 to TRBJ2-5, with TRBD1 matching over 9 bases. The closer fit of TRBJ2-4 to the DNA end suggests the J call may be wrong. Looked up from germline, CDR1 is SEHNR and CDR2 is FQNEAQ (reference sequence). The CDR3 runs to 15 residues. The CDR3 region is CASSDWDRAGNIQYF. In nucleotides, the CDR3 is TGTGCCAGCAGCGATTGGGACAGGGCAGGAAACATTCAGTACTTC.

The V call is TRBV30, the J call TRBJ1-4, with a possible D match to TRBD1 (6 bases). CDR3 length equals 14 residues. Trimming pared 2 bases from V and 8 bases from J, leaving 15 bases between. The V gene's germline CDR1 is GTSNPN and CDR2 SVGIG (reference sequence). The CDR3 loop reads CAWSTGTLHEKLFF. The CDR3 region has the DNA TGTGCCTGGAGTACTGGGACACTACACGAAAAACTGTTTTTT.

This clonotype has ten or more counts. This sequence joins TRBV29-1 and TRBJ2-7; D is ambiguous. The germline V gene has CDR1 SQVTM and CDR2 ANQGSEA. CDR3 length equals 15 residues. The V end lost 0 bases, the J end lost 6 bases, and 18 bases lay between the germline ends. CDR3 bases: TGCAGCGTTGAAGATACTACCCGCGAGATTTTCGAGCAGTACTTC. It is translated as CSVEDTTREIFEQYF.

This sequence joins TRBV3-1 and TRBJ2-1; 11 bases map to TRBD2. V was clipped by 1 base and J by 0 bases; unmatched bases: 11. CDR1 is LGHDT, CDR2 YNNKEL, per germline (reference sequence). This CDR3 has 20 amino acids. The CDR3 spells CASSQGWASGGPSSYNEQFF. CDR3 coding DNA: TGTGCCAGCAGCCAAGGGTGGGCTAGCGGGGGGCCAAGCTCCTACAATGAGCAGTTCTTC.

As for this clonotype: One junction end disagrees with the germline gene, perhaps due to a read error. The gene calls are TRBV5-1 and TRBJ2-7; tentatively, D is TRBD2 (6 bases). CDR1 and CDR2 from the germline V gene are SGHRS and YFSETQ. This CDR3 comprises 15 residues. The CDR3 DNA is TGCGCCAGCAGCTGGACCGGGACTGTCCACAGTGAGCGGTACTTC. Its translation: CASSWTGTVHSERYF.

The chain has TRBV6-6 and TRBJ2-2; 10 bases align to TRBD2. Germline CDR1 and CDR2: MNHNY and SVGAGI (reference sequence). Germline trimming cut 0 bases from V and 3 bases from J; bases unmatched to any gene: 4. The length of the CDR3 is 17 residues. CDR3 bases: TGTGCCAGCAGTTACTCTCCTAGCGGGAGCTACACCGGGGAGCTGTTTTTT. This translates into CASSYSPSGSYTGELFF.

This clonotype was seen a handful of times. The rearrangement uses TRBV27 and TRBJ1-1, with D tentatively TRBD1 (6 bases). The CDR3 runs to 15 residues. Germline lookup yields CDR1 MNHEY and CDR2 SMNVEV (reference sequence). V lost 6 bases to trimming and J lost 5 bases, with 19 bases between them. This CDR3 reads CASSPNGGGRTEAFF. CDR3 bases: TGTGCCAGCAGCCCTAACGGCGGGGGGCGGACTGAAGCTTTCTTT.

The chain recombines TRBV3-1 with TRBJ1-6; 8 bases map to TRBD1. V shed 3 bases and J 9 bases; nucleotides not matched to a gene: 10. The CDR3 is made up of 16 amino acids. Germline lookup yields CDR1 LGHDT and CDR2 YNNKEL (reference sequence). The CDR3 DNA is TGTGCCAGCAGCCAGGCGGGACAGGCACTTAGTTCACCCCTCCACTTT. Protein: CASSQAGQALSSPLHF.

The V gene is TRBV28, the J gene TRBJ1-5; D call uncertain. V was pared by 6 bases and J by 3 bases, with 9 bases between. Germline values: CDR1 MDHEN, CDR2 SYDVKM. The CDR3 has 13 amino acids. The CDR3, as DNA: TGTGCCAGCAGCAAACAGATCAATCAGCCCCAGCATTTT. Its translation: CASSKQINQPQHF.

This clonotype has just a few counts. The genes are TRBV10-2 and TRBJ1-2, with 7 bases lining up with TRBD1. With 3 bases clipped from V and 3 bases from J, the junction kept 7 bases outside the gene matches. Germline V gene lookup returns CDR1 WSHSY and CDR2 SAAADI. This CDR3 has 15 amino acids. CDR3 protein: CASSDRLTGDYGYTF. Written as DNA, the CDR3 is TGCGCCAGCAGTGACCGATTAACAGGGGACTATGGCTACACCTTC.

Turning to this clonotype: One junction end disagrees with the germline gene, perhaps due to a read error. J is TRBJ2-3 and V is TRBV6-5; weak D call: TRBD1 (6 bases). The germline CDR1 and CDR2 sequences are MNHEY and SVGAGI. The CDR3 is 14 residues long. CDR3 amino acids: CASSDSQGADTQYF. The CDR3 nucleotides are TGTGCCAGCAGTGACTCACAGGGCGCAGATACGCAGTATTTT.